Shown below are 12 T cell receptor beta chains from a single sample sequenced in a study of blood T cell repertoires in COVID-19. TCRdb keeps only in-frame clones here, not all; method: immunoSEQ multiplex PCR. This sample has about 80,000 clones; approximately 83% occur once, and the top ten carry approximately 9.1%. The source material was peripheral blood. The source of these receptors is a human donor in a cohort sampled during active COVID-19.

The chain links TRBV7-9 to TRBJ2-4; D is possibly TRBD1 (6 bases). In germline, CDR1 is SEHNR, CDR2 FQNEAQ (reference sequence). The V and J ends lost 5 bases and 4 bases respectively, with 12 bases between them. This CDR3 is built from 14 residues. The CDR3 loop is CASSTRDTKNIQYF. Written as DNA, the CDR3 is TGTGCCAGCAGCACCCGGGACACTAAAAACATTCAGTACTTC.

This clone was picked up one time. CDR3 nucleotide sequence: TGTGCCAGCAGCCCCCCAGGTAAGAACACTGAAGCTTTCTTT. It yields the protein CASSPPGKNTEAFF. The chain recombines TRBV3-1 (or the pseudogene TRBV3-2) with TRBJ1-1; D gene ambiguous. Germline loops: CDR1 LGHDT, CDR2 YNNKEL (reference sequence). This CDR3 is built from 14 residues. The ends were cut back, 4 bases at V and 1 base at J, with 10 bases in the middle.

The V gene is TRBV24-1, the J gene TRBJ2-5; 7 bases align to TRBD1. Germline V gives CDR1 KGHDR, CDR2 SFDVKD. The CDR3 has 14 residues. J gave up 4 bases and V 3 bases, and 4 bases lay outside the gene matches. Here the CDR3 DNA reads TGTGCCACCAGTGATCCGACAGGGCGAGAGACCCAGTACTTC. It encodes CATSDPTGRETQYF.

V is TRBV19 and J is TRBJ1-5, with D possibly being TRBD1 (6 bases). From germline, CDR1 is LNHDA and CDR2 SQIVND (reference sequence). There are 15 residues in the CDR3. Between the trimmed V and J ends, which lost 5 bases and 2 bases, there was a span of 13 bases. The DNA for the CDR3 is TGTGCCAGTAGTGATCAGGGGAGACGCAATCAGCCCCAGCATTTT. Its protein product is CASSDQGRRNQPQHF.

This clone has just one count. The chain joins TRBV6-5 to TRBJ1-1, with a weak D call TRBD1 (6 bases). Germline V gene lookup returns CDR1 MNHEY and CDR2 SVGAGI. There are 14 residues in the CDR3. Trimming took 2 bases from V and 1 from J, leaving 8 bases between them. As DNA, the CDR3 is TGTGCCAGCAGTTACAGACAGGCGAACACTGAAGCTTTCTTT. It specifies CASSYRQANTEAFF.

The chain recombines TRBV7-6 with TRBJ2-3; 11 bases match TRBD2. The V gene's germline CDR1 is SGHVS and CDR2 FNYEAQ. This CDR3 has 19 amino acids. Germline trimming cut 4 bases from V and 0 bases from J; bases unmatched to any gene: 12. This chain's CDR3 is CASSSRSSGGAGSTDTQYF. The CDR3 nucleotides read TGTGCCAGCAGCTCCCGGAGTAGCGGGGGGGCCGGAAGCACAGATACGCAGTATTTT.

J is TRBJ2-3 and V is TRBV19, with 12 positions matching TRBD2. Germline V gene sequence: CDR1 LNHDA, CDR2 SQIVND (reference sequence). Germline trimming cut 0 bases from V and 3 bases from J; bases unmatched to any gene: 1. This CDR3 contains 16 residues. The CDR3 loop is CASSIDGTSGTDTQYF. The CDR3 region has the DNA TGTGCCAGTAGTATAGACGGGACTAGCGGGACAGATACGCAGTATTTT.

This chain links TRBV9 with TRBJ1-5; the D gene is possibly TRBD1 (5 bases). The CDR3 loop spans 17 amino acids. The germline gives CDR1 SGDLS, CDR2 YYNGEE. Trimming shortened V by 0 bases and J by 0 bases, and 13 bases separated the two germline ends. This CDR3 reads CASSVGRGGYSNQPQHF. The CDR3 bases are TGTGCCAGCAGCGTAGGTAGGGGCGGTTATAGCAATCAGCCCCAGCATTTT.

V is TRBV7-9 and J is TRBJ1-1, with TRBD1 as a possible D gene (6 bases). Looked up from germline, CDR1 is SEHNR and CDR2 is FQNEAQ (reference sequence). V was pared by 2 bases and J by 2 bases, with 9 bases between. The CDR3 loop spans 14 amino acids. Here the CDR3 reads CASSLLGANTEAFF. CDR3 nucleotide sequence: TGTGCCAGCAGCTTACTGGGGGCAAACACTGAAGCTTTCTTT.

This chain joins TRBV9 and TRBJ2-3; TRBD1 aligns across 7 bases. The CDR3 has 16 amino acids. Germline V gives CDR1 SGDLS, CDR2 YYNGEE. V shed 4 bases and J 0 bases; nucleotides not matched to a gene: 8. The CDR3 sequence is CASSPRTGRSTDTQYF. CDR3 coding DNA: TGTGCCAGCAGCCCCCGGACAGGAAGAAGCACAGATACGCAGTATTTT. Full variable domain (remainder filled in from reference TRBV9 and TRBJ2-3): DSGVTQTPKHLITATGQRVTLRCSPRSGDLSVYWYQQSLDQGLQFLIQYYNGEERAKGNILERFSAQQFPDLHSELNLSSLELGDSALYFCASSPRTGRSTDTQYFGPGTRLTVL.

This sequence joins TRBV5-4 and TRBJ1-4; the D gene is possibly TRBD1 (6 bases). V gave up 3 bases and J gave up 5 bases, with 17 bases separating them. This CDR3 comprises 16 residues. CDR1 is SGHNT and CDR2 is YYREEE in the germline V gene (reference sequence). DNA of the CDR3: TGTGCCAGCAGCTCCCGGAAGGGGGGGGCCAATGAAAAACTGTTTTTT. Translating gives CASSSRKGGANEKLFF.

This clone was seen only once. The V gene is TRBV30, the J gene TRBJ2-6, with unresolved D. Germline CDR1 reads GTSNPN; CDR2 reads SVGIG (reference sequence). The germline V and J ends were trimmed by 7 bases and 3 bases, with 10 bases remaining between them. CDR3 length: 13 residues. The CDR3 spells CAYSPFGANVLTF. The CDR3 DNA is TGTGCCTACTCACCATTTGGGGCCAACGTCCTGACTTTC.